The rows below give T cell receptor beta chains drawn from one sample of a study of T cell responses to AZD1222 COVID-19 vaccine. TCRdb's copy holds only in-frame clones and misses some; the assay was immunoSEQ multiplex PCR. The table lists approximately 180,000 clones, around nine tenths of them singletons, with approximately 4% in the top ten. The sample here was peripheral blood, taken 28 days after the second dose of the MenACWY control vaccine. Source of these receptors: an adult who received the MenACWY meningococcal vaccine as a control. Each CDR3 is given with its conserved first and last residue. D genes are given only for firm matches. Clone size is not always given. Where it is, it says once, few, many or a class for expanded clones.

d_gene	v_gene	j_gene	abundance	CDR3aa	CDR3nt
-	TRBV28	TRBJ1-2	-	CASSSTPLQGYYGYTF	TGTGCCAGCAGTTCTACCCCCCTGCAGGGTTACTATGGCTACACCTTC
-	TRBV20-1	TRBJ2-3	-	CSASGGWSGTDEDTQYF	TGCAGTGCTAGTGGGGGTTGGAGCGGAACGGATGAAGATACGCAGTATTTT
-	TRBV5-1	TRBJ1-5	-	CASSLGNGQPQHF	TGCGCCAGCAGCTTGGGTAATGGTCAGCCCCAGCATTTT
-	TRBV7-8	TRBJ1-2	-	CASSPEPVYGYTF	TGTGCCAGCAGCCCAGAGCCGGTATATGGCTACACCTTC
-	TRBV24-1	TRBJ2-7	-	CATRGTSEQYF	TGTGCCACCAGGGGGACCTCCGAGCAGTACTTC
-	TRBV5-1	TRBJ2-2	-	CASSLSGLSVRTGELFF	TGCGCCAGCAGCTTGAGTGGGTTGTCCGTTAGGACCGGGGAGCTGTTTTTT
-	TRBV7-2	TRBJ1-1	-	CASSLVTPGTEAFF	TGTGCCAGCAGCTTAGTGACCCCGGGCACTGAAGCTTTCTTT
-	TRBV3-1/TRBV3-2	TRBJ2-3	-	CASSHRSGGHSVDTQYF	TGTGCCAGCAGCCACCGGTCCGGCGGCCACTCGGTGGATACGCAGTATTTT
TRBD2	TRBV11-1	TRBJ2-1	-	CASSFPGLAKDEQFF	TGTGCCAGCAGCTTTCCGGGACTAGCAAAAGATGAGCAGTTCTTC
TRBD2	TRBV7-6	TRBJ2-7	once	CASSLTSGRAYEQYF	TGTGCCAGCAGCTTAACAAGCGGGAGGGCGTACGAGCAGTACTTC
TRBD1	TRBV2	TRBJ1-3	-	CASSVGTGVGNTIYF	TGTGCCAGCAGTGTCGGAACAGGGGTCGGAAACACCATATATTTT
TRBD1	TRBV7-2	TRBJ1-5	-	CASSLMGQGVEPQHF	TGTGCCAGCAGCTTAATGGGACAGGGGGTTGAGCCCCAGCATTTT
-	TRBV27	TRBJ1-5	-	CASSPRWVEPQHF	TGTGCCAGCAGTCCTCGTTGGGTTGAGCCCCAGCATTTT
-	TRBV7-3	TRBJ1-4	once	CASSFREFWEKLFF	TGTGCCAGCAGCTTCAGGGAGTTTTGGGAAAAACTGTTTTTT
-	TRBV10-3	TRBJ2-5	-	CAISESKAAVQETQYF	TGTGCCATCAGTGAGTCAAAGGCGGCAGTCCAAGAGACCCAGTACTTC
TRBD2	TRBV27	TRBJ2-1	-	CASSLRSSGGLSWGNEQFF	TGTGCCAGCAGTTTACGCTCTAGCGGGGGTCTCTCTTGGGGCAATGAGCAGTTCTTC
TRBD1	TRBV10-3	TRBJ2-2	-	CAITDRGVTGELFF	TGTGCCATCACGGACAGGGGGGTAACCGGGGAGCTGTTTTTT
TRBD2	TRBV7-2	TRBJ2-1	-	CASSSLAGHSYNEQFF	TGTGCCAGCAGCTCCCTAGCGGGACACTCCTACAATGAGCAGTTCTTC
TRBD2	TRBV19	TRBJ2-1	-	CASSIDVTSGASYNEQFF	TGTGCCAGTAGTATAGATGTGACTAGCGGGGCCTCCTACAATGAGCAGTTCTTC
TRBD1	TRBV7-3	TRBJ1-6	-	CASSLGQNLSPLHF	TGTGCCAGCAGCCTGGGACAGAATTTGTCACCCCTCCACTTT
-	TRBV18	TRBJ2-2	-	CASSPAGELFF	TGTGCCAGCTCACCAGCCGGGGAGCTGTTTTTT
-	TRBV7-2	TRBJ1-6	-	CASSSDVLGGNSPLHF	TGTGCCAGCAGCTCAGATGTCCTGGGTGGGAATTCACCCCTCCACTTT
TRBD2	TRBV19	TRBJ2-3	-	CASSTGLGRSTDTQYF	TGTGCCAGTAGTACAGGACTAGGTAGAAGCACAGATACGCAGTATTTT
-	TRBV24-1	TRBJ2-7	-	CATSSGSYEQYF	TGTGCCACCAGTTCCGGGAGCTACGAGCAGTACTTC
TRBD2	TRBV4-2	TRBJ2-1	-	CASSQRISGASYNEQFF	TGTGCCAGCAGCCAACGTATTAGCGGGGCCTCCTACAATGAGCAGTTCTTC
TRBD1	TRBV28	TRBJ2-7	-	CASSDRDRGGEQYF	TGTGCCAGCTCGGACCGGGACAGGGGGGGTGAGCAGTACTTC
TRBD1	TRBV6-5	TRBJ1-6	-	CAGRTGWNSPLHF	TGTGCCGGACGGACAGGGTGGAATTCACCCCTCCACTTT
-	TRBV4-3	TRBJ1-2	-	CASSQDEGPGYGYTF	TGCGCCAGCAGCCAAGATGAGGGGCCGGGGTATGGCTACACCTTC
TRBD2	TRBV2	TRBJ2-3	-	CASSLTSGRGTDTQYF	TGTGCCAGCAGCCTAACTAGCGGGAGGGGCACAGATACGCAGTATTTT
-	TRBV11-2	TRBJ2-7	-	CASSLAPRSLDEQYF	TGTGCCAGCAGCTTAGCCCCGCGAAGTTTGGACGAGCAGTACTTC
-	TRBV20-1	TRBJ2-1	-	CSARWGGEQFF	TGCAGTGCTAGATGGGGAGGCGAGCAGTTCTTC
TRBD2	TRBV10-3	TRBJ2-3	-	CAISWTSGFTDTQYF	TGTGCCATCAGTTGGACTAGCGGATTCACAGATACGCAGTATTTT
TRBD1	TRBV2	TRBJ2-3	-	CASSGDRGPDTQYF	TGTGCCAGCAGTGGAGACAGGGGCCCAGATACGCAGTATTTT
-	TRBV29-1	TRBJ2-3	-	CSVAYREATDTQYF	TGCAGCGTTGCCTACAGGGAGGCGACAGATACGCAGTATTTT
-	TRBV3-1/TRBV3-2	TRBJ1-1	-	CASSPLRENTEAFF	TGTGCCAGCAGCCCCCTCCGGGAGAACACTGAAGCTTTCTTT
TRBD2	TRBV19	TRBJ2-1	-	CASSPAGGPKKSYNEQFF	TGTGCCAGTAGTCCAGCGGGAGGGCCGAAGAAGTCCTACAATGAGCAGTTCTTC
TRBD1	TRBV2	TRBJ1-1	few	CASRGGTGKNTEAFF	TGTGCCAGCAGGGGAGGGACAGGGAAGAACACTGAAGCTTTCTTT
-	TRBV7-2	TRBJ1-5	-	CASSLVQEGNQPQHF	TGTGCCAGCAGCTTAGTACAGGAGGGCAATCAGCCCCAGCATTTT